These T cell receptor beta chains were read from a single sample in a study of shared T cell receptors in the human thymus. TCRdb keeps only in-frame clones here, not all; method: immunoSEQ multiplex PCR. This sample has about 660,000 clones, with 88% found just once. These data also featured in a second study, about human thymus T cells.

Material: thymocytes. These receptors all stem from a boy under two years old with a congenital heart defect. The CDR3 runs from the conserved cysteine through the conserved F or W. A D gene is named only where the DNA matches it firmly. A row's size may be missing; if present it is once, few, many or a size class.

TRBJ2-5	TRBV7-4	-	13	TRBD2	TGTGCCAGCAGCGATACTAGCGCGGAGACCCAGTACTTC	CASSDTSAETQYF
TRBJ2-1	TRBV28	-	17	TRBD2	TGTGCCAGCAGTTCCGTCGGACTAGCGGGAGGGCCTTATGAGCAGTTCTTC	CASSSVGLAGGPYEQFF
TRBJ2-5	TRBV29-1	-	14	TRBD2	TGCAGCGTTGAAGTAGCGGGAGCCCAAGAGACCCAGTACTTC	CSVEVAGAQETQYF
TRBJ2-7	TRBV2	-	16	TRBD1	TGTGCCAGCAGCCCGACTGGACAGGCCGTGGGAGACGAGCAGTACTTC	CASSPTGQAVGDEQYF
TRBJ2-1	TRBV5-6	-	15	TRBD1	TGTGCCAGCAGCATCACAGGGGGCGAAGGCAATGAGCAGTTCTTC	CASSITGGEGNEQFF
TRBJ2-7	TRBV7-9	-	13	-	TGTGCCAGCAGCCCCCGACTGCCCTACGAGCAGTACTTC	CASSPRLPYEQYF
TRBJ2-7	TRBV29-1	-	13	TRBD1	TGCAGCGTGGGCAGGCAGGGGGACTACGAGCAGTACTTC	CSVGRQGDYEQYF
TRBJ2-7	TRBV4-2	-	15	-	TGTGCCAGCAGCCAAGGTACGGGAGACTCCTACGAGCAGTACTTC	CASSQGTGDSYEQYF
TRBJ1-3	TRBV6-6	-	16	-	TGTGCCAGCAGCTCCGACAGATCCAGCTCTGGAAACACCATATATTTT	CASSSDRSSSGNTIYF
TRBJ2-7	TRBV5-1	-	15	TRBD2	TGCGCCAGCGGATCATTAGCGGGAGGATCCTACGAGCAGTACTTC	CASGSLAGGSYEQYF
TRBJ2-1	TRBV27	-	16	TRBD1	TGTGCCAGCAACGTGTTTGGGACAGGATACAACAATGAGCAGTTCTTC	CASNVFGTGYNNEQFF
TRBJ1-1	TRBV7-9	-	14	-	TGTGCCAGCACCCTAGCCGGGGGGGGCACTGAAGCTTTCTTT	CASTLAGGGTEAFF
TRBJ1-3	TRBV30	-	17	-	TGTGCCTGGAGTGTATCCGGACACGGAAACTCTGGAAACACCATATATTTT	CAWSVSGHGNSGNTIYF
TRBJ1-2	TRBV4-3	-	17	-	TGCGCCAGCAGCCACCTAAGGCCCAACACGGGGAGCTATGGCTACACCTTC	CASSHLRPNTGSYGYTF
TRBJ2-3	TRBV14	once	15	TRBD2	TGTGCCAGCAGCCAAACGGGACTAATCGTAGATACGCAGTATTTT	CASSQTGLIVDTQYF
TRBJ1-3	TRBV4-3	-	17	TRBD1	TGCGCCAGCAGCCAAGCATTCGGGACAGGCTCTGGAAACACCATATATTTT	CASSQAFGTGSGNTIYF
TRBJ1-4	TRBV5-1	-	17	TRBD1	TGCGCCAGCAGCTTGGGGTACAGGGGATTCGCTAATGAAAAACTGTTTTTT	CASSLGYRGFANEKLFF
TRBJ2-3	TRBV18	-	15	TRBD2	TGTGCCAGCTCACCCCTAGCGGGAGTGGCAGATACGCAGTATTTT	CASSPLAGVADTQYF
TRBJ2-7	TRBV2	-	15	-	TGTGCCAGCAGTGAAGAAGGCGGGGATGCCTACGAGCAGTACTTC	CASSEEGGDAYEQYF
TRBJ1-2	TRBV19	-	13	-	TGTGCCAGTAGCCCCACGGACAGCAATGGCTACACCTTC	CASSPTDSNGYTF
TRBJ2-3	TRBV6-4	-	15	TRBD2	TGTGCCAGCAGTGGGACTAGCGGGAGTAGCGATACGCAGTATTTT	CASSGTSGSSDTQYF
TRBJ1-5	TRBV7-9	-	14	TRBD1	TGTGCCAGCAGCACTGACAGGGGAGGTCAGCCCCAGCATTTT	CASSTDRGGQPQHF
TRBJ2-1	TRBV5-6	-	15	TRBD1	TGTGCCAGCCGGAGGTTGGACAGGGGTTATGATGAGCAGTTCTTC	CASRRLDRGYDEQFF
TRBJ2-3	TRBV19	few	18	TRBD2	TGTGCCAGTAGCCCATCGACTAGCGGGAGGGCAGGTGGAGATACGCAGTATTTT	CASSPSTSGRAGGDTQYF
TRBJ2-3	TRBV29-1	-	14	-	TGCAGCGTCGAAAGGGGAGGCCGGACAGATACGCAGTATTTT	CSVERGGRTDTQYF
TRBJ1-1	TRBV7-9	-	18	TRBD1	TGTGCCAGCAGCCTTTCCGGGACAGGGGGCTTTAAGGACACTGAAGCTTTCTTT	CASSLSGTGGFKDTEAFF
TRBJ1-2	TRBV7-6	-	14	TRBD1	TGTGCCAGCAGCCCCCTGGACAGGGGCTACGGCTACACCTTC	CASSPLDRGYGYTF
TRBJ2-7	TRBV10-3	-	10	TRBD1	TGTGCCATCGGGGACAGCGAGCAGTACTTC	CAIGDSEQYF
TRBJ1-3	TRBV7-9	-	14	TRBD1	TGTGCCAGCAGTCTGGACAGGTCTGGAAACACCATATATTTT	CASSLDRSGNTIYF
TRBJ2-3	TRBV7-8	-	20	-	TGTGCCAGCAGCTCCCACGCGGGTAAGGGCGGCACCCGACGCACAGATACGCAGTATTTT	CASSSHAGKGGTRRTDTQYF
TRBJ2-7	TRBV15	-	17	-	TGTGCCACCAGCAGAGATAAGAAAGGACAACTATTCTACGAGCAGTACTTC	CATSRDKKGQLFYEQYF
TRBJ2-1	TRBV14	-	15	TRBD2	TGTGCCAGCAGCCAAGTGGGGAGGGGCAGCAATGAGCAGTTCTTC	CASSQVGRGSNEQFF
TRBJ2-2	TRBV4-3	-	19	-	TGCGCCAGCAGCCAAGATAGGGCCCCGGATCTAGAGCGGAACGGGGAGCTGTTTTTT	CASSQDRAPDLERNGELFF
TRBJ2-3	TRBV10-3	-	15	TRBD1	TGTGCCATCAGTGAGCTGGGACAGGAGACAGATACGCAGTATTTT	CAISELGQETDTQYF
TRBJ1-5	TRBV5-8	-	15	TRBD1	TGTGCCAGCAGCTTGCAGCAGGGGGCTGGACAGCCCCAGCATTTT	CASSLQQGAGQPQHF
TRBJ1-2	TRBV7-9	-	10	TRBD1	TGTGCCAGCAGCCTACAGGGGGGCACCTTC	CASSLQGGTF
TRBJ2-2	TRBV7-8	-	17	TRBD2	TGTGCCAGCAGCTTCTCCAGCGGGAGAGTCGACACCGGGGAGCTGTTTTTT	CASSFSSGRVDTGELFF
TRBJ2-7	TRBV4-2	few	15	-	TGTGCCAGCAGCCAATCTCGACAGGACTCCTACGAGCAGTACTTC	CASSQSRQDSYEQYF
TRBJ2-7	TRBV4-1	-	18	TRBD1	TGCGCCAGCAGCCACGACGGGGACCGGGACAGTACAACCTACGAGCAGTACTTC	CASSHDGDRDSTTYEQYF
TRBJ2-5	TRBV18	-	14	-	TGTGCCAGCTCCCCCTTAGGACAAAAAGAGACCCAGTACTTC	CASSPLGQKETQYF
TRBJ2-7	TRBV7-8	few	15	TRBD2	TGTGCCAGCAGCTTACTAGCGGGACGTGACGACGAGCAGTACTTC	CASSLLAGRDDEQYF
TRBJ2-7	TRBV11-2	-	12	TRBD1	TGTGCCAGCGGACAGGGTACTAACGAGCAGTACTTC	CASGQGTNEQYF
TRBJ2-7	TRBV20-1	-	11	-	TGCAGTGCTTGGGAGTCCTACGAGCAGTACTTC	CSAWESYEQYF
TRBJ2-1	TRBV4-3	-	19	-	TGCGCCAGCAGCCAAGATCGGGCGGACTACCGATTTTTTTACAATGAGCAGTTCTTC	CASSQDRADYRFFYNEQFF
TRBJ2-7	TRBV2	-	13	TRBD2	TGTGCCAGCAAGCGGGAGCCGAAAAACGAGCAGTACTTC	CASKREPKNEQYF
TRBJ2-7	TRBV28	once	15	TRBD1	TGTGCCAGCAGTCCCGGGACAGGGATTGCCTACGAGCAGTACTTC	CASSPGTGIAYEQYF
TRBJ2-7	TRBV14	-	15	TRBD2	TGTGCCAGCAGCCAAGTACGAGCGGGAGCCCACGAGCAGTACTTC	CASSQVRAGAHEQYF
TRBJ2-7	TRBV7-6	-	13	-	TGTGCCAGCAGCCTCGGGTATCCGGTAATGCAGTACTTC	CASSLGYPVMQYF
TRBJ2-2	TRBV5-1	once	17	TRBD2	TGCGCCAGCAGCTCTAGCGGGAGCATTCCGAGCACCGGGGAGCTGTTTTTT	CASSSSGSIPSTGELFF
TRBJ2-7	TRBV9	-	15	TRBD2	TGTGCCAGCAGCGCGGGACTAGCGGATACCTACGAGCAGTACTTC	CASSAGLADTYEQYF
TRBJ2-5	TRBV19	-	17	TRBD2	TGTGCCAGTAGTACACGGGGGGGGATGAGTGGCCAAGAGACCCAGTACTTC	CASSTRGGMSGQETQYF
TRBJ2-7	TRBV2	-	16	TRBD1	TGTGCCAGCAGTGAACACCGGGACAGGGAATCCTACGAGCAGTACTTC	CASSEHRDRESYEQYF
TRBJ2-7	TRBV2	-	12	TRBD1	TGTGCCAGCAGTGAAGCGGCCGACAGGGAGTACTTC	CASSEAADREYF
TRBJ1-4	TRBV30	-	16	TRBD1	TGTGCCTCGATGGGGACGGGGGACAGTCAAAATGAAAAACTGTTTTTT	CASMGTGDSQNEKLFF